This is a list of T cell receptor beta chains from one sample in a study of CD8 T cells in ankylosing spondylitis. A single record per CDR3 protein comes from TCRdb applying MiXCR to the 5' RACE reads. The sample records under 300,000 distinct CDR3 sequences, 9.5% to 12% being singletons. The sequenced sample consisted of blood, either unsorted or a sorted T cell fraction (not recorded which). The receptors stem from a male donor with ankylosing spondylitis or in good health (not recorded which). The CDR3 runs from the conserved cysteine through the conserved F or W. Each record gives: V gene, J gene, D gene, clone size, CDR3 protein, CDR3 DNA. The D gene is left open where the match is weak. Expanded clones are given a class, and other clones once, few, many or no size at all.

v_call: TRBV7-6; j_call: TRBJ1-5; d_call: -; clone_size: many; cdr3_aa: CASSLVSGYLSNQPQHF; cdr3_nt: TGTGCCAGCAGCTTAGTGTCGGGATACCTTAGCAATCAGCCCCAGCATTTT
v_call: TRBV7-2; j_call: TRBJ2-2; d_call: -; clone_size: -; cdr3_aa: CASSSSSAAGELFF; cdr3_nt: TGTGCCAGCAGCTCCAGTAGCGCGGCCGGGGAGCTGTTTTTT
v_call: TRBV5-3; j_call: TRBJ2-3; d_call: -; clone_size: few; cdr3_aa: CATHGSLEAGLTDTQYF; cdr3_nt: TGTGCCACCCACGGTAGCTTGGAGGCGGGGCTCACAGATACGCAGTATTTT
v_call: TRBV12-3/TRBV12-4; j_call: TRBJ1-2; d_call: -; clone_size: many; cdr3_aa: CASRQSTFYTF; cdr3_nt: TGTGCCAGCAGGCAAAGTACTTTCTACACCTTC
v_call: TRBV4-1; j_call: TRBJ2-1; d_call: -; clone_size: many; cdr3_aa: CATLDPKGYNEQFF; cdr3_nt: TGCGCCACCTTGGACCCGAAGGGCTACAATGAGCAGTTCTTC
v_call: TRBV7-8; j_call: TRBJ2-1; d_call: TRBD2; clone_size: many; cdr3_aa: CASSYLGGEWNEQFF; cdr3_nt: TGTGCCAGCAGCTACCTGGGGGGGGAGTGGAATGAGCAGTTCTTC
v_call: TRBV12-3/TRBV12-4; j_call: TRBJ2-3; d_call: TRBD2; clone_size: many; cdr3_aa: CASTLSGGAADTQYF; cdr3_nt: TGTGCCAGCACCCTAAGCGGGGGGGCCGCAGATACGCAGTATTTT
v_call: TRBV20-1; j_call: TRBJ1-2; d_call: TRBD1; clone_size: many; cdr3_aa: CSAAQGNYGYTF; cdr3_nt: TGCAGTGCGGCACAGGGGAACTATGGCTACACCTTC
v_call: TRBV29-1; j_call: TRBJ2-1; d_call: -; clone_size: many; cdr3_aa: CSGQSGLEEFF; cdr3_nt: TGCAGCGGACAGAGCGGTTTGGAGGAGTTCTTC
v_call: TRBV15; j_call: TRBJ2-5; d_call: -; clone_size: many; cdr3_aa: CATSRDLGQQETQYF; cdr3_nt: TGTGCCACCAGCAGAGATCTTGGACAGCAAGAGACCCAGTACTTC
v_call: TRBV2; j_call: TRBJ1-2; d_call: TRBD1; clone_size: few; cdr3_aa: CASSDGTGYALNYGYTF; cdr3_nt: TGTGCCAGCAGTGATGGGACAGGGTATGCCTTGAACTATGGCTACACCTTC
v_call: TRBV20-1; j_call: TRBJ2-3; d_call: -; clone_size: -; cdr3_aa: CSALSEDTDTQYF; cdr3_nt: TGCAGTGCCCTGTCGGAGGACACAGATACGCAGTATTTT
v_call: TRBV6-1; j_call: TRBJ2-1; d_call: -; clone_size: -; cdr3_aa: CASRMGDLYNEQFF; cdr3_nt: TGTGCCAGCAGGATGGGCGACCTCTACAATGAGCAGTTCTTC
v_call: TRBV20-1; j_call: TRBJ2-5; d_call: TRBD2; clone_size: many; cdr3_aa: CSARDRRLAETQYF; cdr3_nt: TGCAGTGCTAGAGATAGAAGACTAGCGGAGACCCAGTACTTC
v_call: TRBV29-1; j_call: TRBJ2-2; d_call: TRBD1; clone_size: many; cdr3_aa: CSVVMGDRAGTGELFF; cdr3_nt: TGCAGCGTTGTAATGGGGGACAGGGCGGGCACCGGGGAGCTGTTTTTT
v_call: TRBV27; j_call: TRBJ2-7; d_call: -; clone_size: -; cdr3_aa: CASSPPGGRLSYEQYF; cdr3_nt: TGTGCCAGCAGTCCCCCTGGAGGGAGGTTGTCCTACGAGCAGTACTTC
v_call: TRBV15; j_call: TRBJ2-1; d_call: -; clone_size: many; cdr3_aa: CATSRDGARDSEQFF; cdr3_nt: TGTGCCACCAGCAGAGATGGGGCGCGAGACAGTGAGCAGTTCTTC
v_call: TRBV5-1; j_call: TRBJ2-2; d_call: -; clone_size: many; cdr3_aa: CASSFFGGQRNTGELFF; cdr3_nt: TGCGCCAGCAGCTTCTTTGGCGGACAGAGGAACACCGGGGAGCTGTTTTTT
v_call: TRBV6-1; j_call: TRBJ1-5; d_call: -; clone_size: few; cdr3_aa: CASSVHRLYSNQPQHF; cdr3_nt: TGTGCCAGCAGTGTTCACCGGCTTTATAGCAATCAGCCCCAGCATTTT
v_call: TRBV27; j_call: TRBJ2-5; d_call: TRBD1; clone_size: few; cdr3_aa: CASSWLGQKETQYF; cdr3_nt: TGTGCCAGCAGTTGGTTGGGACAGAAAGAGACCCAGTACTTC
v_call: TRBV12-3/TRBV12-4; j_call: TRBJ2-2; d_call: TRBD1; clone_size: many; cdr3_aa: CASTGQGFVGELFF; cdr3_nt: TGTGCCAGCACGGGACAGGGGTTTGTCGGGGAGCTGTTTTTT
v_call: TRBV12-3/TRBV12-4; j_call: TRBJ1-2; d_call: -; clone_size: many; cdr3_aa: CASSQGHGAGYGYTF; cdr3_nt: TGTGCCAGCAGTCAGGGACACGGAGCCGGCTATGGCTACACCTTC
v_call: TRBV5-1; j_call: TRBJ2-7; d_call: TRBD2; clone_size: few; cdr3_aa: CASSPLAGTSYEQYF; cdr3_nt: TGCGCCAGCAGCCCCTTAGCGGGGACATCCTACGAGCAGTACTTC
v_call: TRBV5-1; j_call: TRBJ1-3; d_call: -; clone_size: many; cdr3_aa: CASSLDSVSGNTIYF; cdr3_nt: TGCGCCAGCAGCCTGGACAGCGTCTCTGGAAACACCATATATTTT
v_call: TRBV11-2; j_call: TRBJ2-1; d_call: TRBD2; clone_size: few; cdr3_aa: CASSPSGGTYNEQFF; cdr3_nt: TGTGCCAGCAGCCCCAGCGGGGGGACTTACAATGAGCAGTTCTTC
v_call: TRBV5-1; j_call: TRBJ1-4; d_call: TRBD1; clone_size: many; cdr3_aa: CASRTRGQDEKLFF; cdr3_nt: TGCGCCAGCAGGACGAGGGGGCAGGATGAAAAACTGTTTTTT
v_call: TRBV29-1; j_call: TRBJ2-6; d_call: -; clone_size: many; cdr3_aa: CSVVVSGANVLTF; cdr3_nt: TGCAGCGTTGTAGTTTCTGGGGCCAACGTCCTGACTTTC
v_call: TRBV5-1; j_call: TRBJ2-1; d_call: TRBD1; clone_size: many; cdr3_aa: CASSPGTGPLGDEQFF; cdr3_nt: TGCGCCAGCAGCCCGGGGACAGGGCCCTTAGGAGATGAGCAGTTCTTC
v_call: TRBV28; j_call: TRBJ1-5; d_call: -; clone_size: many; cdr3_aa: CASIGSNQPQHF; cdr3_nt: TGTGCCAGCATAGGAAGCAATCAGCCCCAGCATTTT
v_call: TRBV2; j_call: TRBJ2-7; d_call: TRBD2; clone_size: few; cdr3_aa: CASSAPSGVAYEQYF; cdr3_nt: TGTGCCAGCAGTGCTCCTAGCGGGGTTGCCTACGAGCAGTACTTC
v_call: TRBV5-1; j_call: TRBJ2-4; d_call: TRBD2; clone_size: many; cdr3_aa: CASSLGQGTSGFKNIQYF; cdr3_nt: TGCGCCAGCAGCTTGGGACAAGGTACTAGCGGATTCAAAAACATTCAGTACTTC
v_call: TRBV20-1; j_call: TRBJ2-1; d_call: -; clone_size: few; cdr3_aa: CSATTYNEQFF; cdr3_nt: TGCAGTGCTACGACCTACAATGAGCAGTTCTTC
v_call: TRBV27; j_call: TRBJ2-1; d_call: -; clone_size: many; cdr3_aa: CASSLKRGDWVEEQFF; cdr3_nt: TGTGCCAGCAGTTTGAAGAGGGGGGATTGGGTTGAGGAGCAGTTCTTC
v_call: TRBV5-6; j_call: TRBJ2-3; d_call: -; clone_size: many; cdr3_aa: CASSWGPSTDTQYF; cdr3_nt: TGTGCCAGCAGCTGGGGACCAAGCACAGATACGCAGTATTTT
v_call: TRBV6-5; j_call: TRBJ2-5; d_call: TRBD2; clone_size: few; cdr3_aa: CASSYSVAGGQKETQYF; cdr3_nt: TGTGCCAGCAGTTACTCGGTAGCGGGGGGGCAGAAAGAGACCCAGTACTTC
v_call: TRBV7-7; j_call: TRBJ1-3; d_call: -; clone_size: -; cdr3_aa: CASSQQGCGTIYF; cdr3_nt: TGTGCCAGCAGCCAACAGGGCTGTGGCACCATATATTTT
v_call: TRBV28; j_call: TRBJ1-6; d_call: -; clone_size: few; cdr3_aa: CASSFGSPLHF; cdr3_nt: TGTGCCAGCAGTTTCGGATCACCCCTCCACTTT
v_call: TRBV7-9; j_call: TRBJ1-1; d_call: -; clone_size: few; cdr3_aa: CASSWVEAFF; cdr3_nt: TGTGCCAGCAGCTGGGTGGAAGCTTTCTTT
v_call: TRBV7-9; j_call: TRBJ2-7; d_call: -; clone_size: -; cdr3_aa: CASRVITASYEQYF; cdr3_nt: TGTGCCAGCAGGGTCATTACCGCCTCCTACGAGCAGTACTTC
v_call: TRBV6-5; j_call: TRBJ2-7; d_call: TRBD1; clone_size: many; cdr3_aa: CASSWGTGVYEQYF; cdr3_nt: TGTGCCAGCAGTTGGGGGACAGGGGTCTACGAGCAGTACTTC
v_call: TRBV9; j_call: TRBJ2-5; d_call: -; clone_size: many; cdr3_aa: CASSVAGKQETQYF; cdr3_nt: TGTGCCAGCAGCGTAGCGGGGAAACAAGAGACCCAGTACTTC
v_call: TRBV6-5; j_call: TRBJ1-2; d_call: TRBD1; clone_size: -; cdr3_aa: CASSYSGPGGNGYTF; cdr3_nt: TGTGCCAGCAGTTACTCGGGGCCAGGGGGCAATGGCTACACCTTC
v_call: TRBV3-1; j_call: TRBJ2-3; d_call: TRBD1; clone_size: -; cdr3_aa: CASSLNRGGGPDTQYF; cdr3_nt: TGTGCCAGCAGCCTAAACAGAGGGGGCGGGCCAGATACGCAGTATTTT
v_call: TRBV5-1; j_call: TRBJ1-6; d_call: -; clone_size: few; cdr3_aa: CASSPFDSENSPLHF; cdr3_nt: TGCGCCAGCAGCCCCTTCGACTCGGAGAATTCACCCCTCCACTTT
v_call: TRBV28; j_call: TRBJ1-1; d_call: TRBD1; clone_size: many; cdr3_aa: CASSPSGQSRRNTEAFF; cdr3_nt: TGTGCCAGCAGCCCCTCGGGACAGTCGCGCCGAAACACTGAAGCTTTCTTT